This TCR beta chain emerged from a study of blood T cell repertoires in COVID-19. Study processing details: Amplified reference gene primers provided the basis for estimating nucleated cell counts. The method was immunoSEQ multiplex PCR; TCRdb's version includes in-frame clones alone and lacks a portion of them. V, J and clone size are taken as reported in that table, and D and trimming were inferred from the DNA itself. The data hold 150,000 to 200,000 clones, with about 88% observed a single time. The germline V gene has CDR1 MNHEY and CDR2 SVGAGI. There are 13 residues in the CDR3. Trimming removed 4 bases from V and 4 bases from J, with 11 bases in between.

This chain uses TRBV6-5 with TRBJ2-7; a weak D match, TRBD1 (6 bases). The sequence was obtained from a man between 18 and 29 years old with acute or convalescent COVID-19. The source material was peripheral blood. CDR3 nucleotide sequence: TGTGCCAGCAGTTGGGGGACAAGATACGAGCAGTACTTC. This sequence encodes CASSWGTRYEQYF.